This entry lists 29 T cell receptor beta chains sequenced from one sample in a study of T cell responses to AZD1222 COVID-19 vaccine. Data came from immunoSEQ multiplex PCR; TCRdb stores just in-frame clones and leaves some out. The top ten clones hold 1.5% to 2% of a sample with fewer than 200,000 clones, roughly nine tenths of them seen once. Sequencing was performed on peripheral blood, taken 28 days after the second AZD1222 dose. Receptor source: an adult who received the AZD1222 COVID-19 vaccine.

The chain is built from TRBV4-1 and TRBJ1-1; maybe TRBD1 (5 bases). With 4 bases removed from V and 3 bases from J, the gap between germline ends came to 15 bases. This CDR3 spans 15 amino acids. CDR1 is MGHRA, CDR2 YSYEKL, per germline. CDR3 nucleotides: TGCGCCAGCAGCCCGGGACCGCGTGCGTACACTGAAGCTTTCTTT. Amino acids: CASSPGPRAYTEAFF.

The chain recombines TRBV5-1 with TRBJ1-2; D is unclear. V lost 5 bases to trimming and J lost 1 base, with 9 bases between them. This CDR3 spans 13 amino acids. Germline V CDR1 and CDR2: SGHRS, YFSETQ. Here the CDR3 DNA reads TGCGCCAGCAGGGCCTCAGTTAACTATGGCTACACCTTC. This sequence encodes CASRASVNYGYTF.

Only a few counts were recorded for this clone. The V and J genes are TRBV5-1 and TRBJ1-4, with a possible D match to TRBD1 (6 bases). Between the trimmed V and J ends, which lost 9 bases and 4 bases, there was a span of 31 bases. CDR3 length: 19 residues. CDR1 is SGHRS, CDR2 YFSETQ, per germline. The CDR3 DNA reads TGCGCCACCTCGCGGGGCAGGGGAGCGGGATCGACAGATAATGAAAAACTGTTTTTT. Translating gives CATSRGRGAGSTDNEKLFF.

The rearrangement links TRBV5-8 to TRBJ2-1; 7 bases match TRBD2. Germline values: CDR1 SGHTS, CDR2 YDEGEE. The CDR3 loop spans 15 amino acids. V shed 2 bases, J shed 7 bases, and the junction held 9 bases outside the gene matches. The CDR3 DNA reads TGTGCCAGCAGCTTTCGGGCTAGCGGTAGGAATGAGCAGTTCTTC. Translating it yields CASSFRASGRNEQFF.

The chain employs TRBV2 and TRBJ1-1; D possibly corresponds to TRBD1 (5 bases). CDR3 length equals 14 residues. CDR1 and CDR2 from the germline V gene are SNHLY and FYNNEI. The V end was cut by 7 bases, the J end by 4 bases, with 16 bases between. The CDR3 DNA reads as TGTGCCAGCAACCTGCAGGGCTATCGCACTGAAGCTTTCTTT. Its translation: CASNLQGYRTEAFF.

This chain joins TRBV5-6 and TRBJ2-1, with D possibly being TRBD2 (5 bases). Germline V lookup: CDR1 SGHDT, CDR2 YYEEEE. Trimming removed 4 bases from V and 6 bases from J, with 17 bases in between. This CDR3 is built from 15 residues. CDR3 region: CASSARRRPRNEQFF. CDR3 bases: TGTGCCAGCAGCGCAAGACGGAGGCCCCGCAATGAGCAGTTCTTC.

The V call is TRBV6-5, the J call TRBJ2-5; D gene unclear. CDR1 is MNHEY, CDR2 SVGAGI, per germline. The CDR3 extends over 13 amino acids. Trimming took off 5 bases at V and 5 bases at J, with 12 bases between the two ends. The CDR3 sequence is CASSRAYGETQYF. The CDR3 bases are TGTGCCAGCAGTAGAGCTTACGGCGAGACCCAGTACTTC.

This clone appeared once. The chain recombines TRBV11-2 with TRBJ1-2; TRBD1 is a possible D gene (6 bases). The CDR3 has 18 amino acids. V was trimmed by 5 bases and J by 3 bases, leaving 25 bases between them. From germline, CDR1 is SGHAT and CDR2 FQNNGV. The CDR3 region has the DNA TGTGCCAGCAGCCTCCTTCCGCCCAGGGGAGGCGCAGACTATGGCTACACCTTC. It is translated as CASSLLPPRGGADYGYTF.

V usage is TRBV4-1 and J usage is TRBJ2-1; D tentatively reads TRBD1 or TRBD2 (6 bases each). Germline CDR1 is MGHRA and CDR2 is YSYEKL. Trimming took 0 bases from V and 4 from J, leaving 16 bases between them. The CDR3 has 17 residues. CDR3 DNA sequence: TGCGCCAGCAGCCAAGATTGGGTCGGGGGCAGGTACAATGAGCAGTTCTTC. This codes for CASSQDWVGGRYNEQFF.

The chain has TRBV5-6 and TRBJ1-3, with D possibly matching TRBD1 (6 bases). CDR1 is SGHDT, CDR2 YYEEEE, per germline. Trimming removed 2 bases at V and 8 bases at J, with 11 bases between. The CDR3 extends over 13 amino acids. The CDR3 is CASSFYRVDTIYF. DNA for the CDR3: TGTGCCAGCAGCTTTTACAGGGTAGACACCATATATTTT.

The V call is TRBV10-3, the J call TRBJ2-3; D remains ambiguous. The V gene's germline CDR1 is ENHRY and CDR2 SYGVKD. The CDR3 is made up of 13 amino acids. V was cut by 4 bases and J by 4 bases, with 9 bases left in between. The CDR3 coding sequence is TGTGCCATCAGTGGGGATAACTCAGATACGCAGTATTTT. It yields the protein CAISGDNSDTQYF.

The CDR3, as DNA: TGTGCCAGCAGCCAAGGGGGACAGCCGAATCAGCCCCAGCATTTT. Protein sequence: CASSQGGQPNQPQHF. The J gene is TRBJ1-5, the V gene TRBV3-1 (or the pseudogene TRBV3-2), with 7 bases that match TRBD1. This CDR3 has 15 residues. Germline CDR1 LGHDT, CDR2 YNNKEL (reference sequence). Trimming cost V 1 base and J 4 bases; bases outside gene matches: 4.

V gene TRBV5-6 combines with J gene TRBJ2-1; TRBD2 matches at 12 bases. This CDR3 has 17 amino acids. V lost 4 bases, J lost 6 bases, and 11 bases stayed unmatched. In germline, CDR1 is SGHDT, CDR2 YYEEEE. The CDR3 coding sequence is TGTGCCAGCAGCCTGATGACTAGCGGGAGCGTCCGCAATGAGCAGTTCTTC. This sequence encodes CASSLMTSGSVRNEQFF.

CDR3 bases: TGTGCCGTGGGAGCAGTTAGCACCGGGGAGCTGTTTTTT. Encoded protein: CAVGAVSTGELFF. The chain links TRBV7-9 to TRBJ2-2, with D perhaps TRBD2 (5 bases). This CDR3 has 13 amino acids. V was clipped by 11 bases and J by 4 bases, with 14 bases between them. The germline V gene encodes CDR1 SEHNR and CDR2 FQNEAQ (reference sequence).

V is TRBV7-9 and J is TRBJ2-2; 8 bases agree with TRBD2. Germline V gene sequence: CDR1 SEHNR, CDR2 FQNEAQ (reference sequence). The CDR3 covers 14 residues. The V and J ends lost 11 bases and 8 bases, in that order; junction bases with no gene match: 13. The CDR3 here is CAERAPAGVGELFF. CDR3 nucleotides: TGTGCCGAAAGAGCCCCAGCGGGGGTAGGGGAGCTGTTTTTT.

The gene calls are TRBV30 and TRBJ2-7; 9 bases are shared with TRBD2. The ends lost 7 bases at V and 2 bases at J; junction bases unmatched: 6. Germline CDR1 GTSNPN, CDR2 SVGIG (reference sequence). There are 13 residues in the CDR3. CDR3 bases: TGTGCCTTGAGCGGGGGGCCTCCCTACGAGCAGTACTTC. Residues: CALSGGPPYEQYF.

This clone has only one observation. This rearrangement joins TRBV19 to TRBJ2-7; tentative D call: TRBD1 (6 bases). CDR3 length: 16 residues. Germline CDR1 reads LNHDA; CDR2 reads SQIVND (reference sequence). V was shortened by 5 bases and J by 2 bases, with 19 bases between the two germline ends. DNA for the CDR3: TGTGCCAGTAGTTTTGGACAGCCTCCCAGGACCTACGAGCAGTACTTC. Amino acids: CASSFGQPPRTYEQYF.

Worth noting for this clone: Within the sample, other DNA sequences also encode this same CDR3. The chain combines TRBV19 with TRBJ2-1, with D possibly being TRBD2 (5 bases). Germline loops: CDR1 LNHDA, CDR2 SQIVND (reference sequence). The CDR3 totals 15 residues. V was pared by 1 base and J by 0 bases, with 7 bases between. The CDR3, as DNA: TGTGCCAGTAGTATAGGCAGCGGCTCCTACAATGAGCAGTTCTTC. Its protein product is CASSIGSGSYNEQFF.

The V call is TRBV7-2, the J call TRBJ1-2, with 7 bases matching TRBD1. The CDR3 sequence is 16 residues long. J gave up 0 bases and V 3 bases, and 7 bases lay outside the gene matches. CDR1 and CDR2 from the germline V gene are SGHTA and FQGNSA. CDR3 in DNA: TGTGCCAGCAGCTTTCGACCAGGGGGGCCTAACTATGGCTACACCTTC. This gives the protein CASSFRPGGPNYGYTF.

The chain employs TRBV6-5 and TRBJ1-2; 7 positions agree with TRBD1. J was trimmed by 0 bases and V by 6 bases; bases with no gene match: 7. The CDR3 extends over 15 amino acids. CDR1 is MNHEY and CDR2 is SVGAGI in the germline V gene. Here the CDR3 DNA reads TGTGCCAGCAGGGGGACAGTGGGGACTAACTATGGCTACACCTTC. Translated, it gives CASRGTVGTNYGYTF.

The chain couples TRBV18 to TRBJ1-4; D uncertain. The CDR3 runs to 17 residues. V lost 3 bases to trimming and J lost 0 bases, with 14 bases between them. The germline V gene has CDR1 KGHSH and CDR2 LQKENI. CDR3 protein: CASSPRGGQSTNEKLFF. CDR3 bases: TGTGCCAGCTCACCCCGAGGTGGGCAGTCAACTAATGAAAAACTGTTTTTT.

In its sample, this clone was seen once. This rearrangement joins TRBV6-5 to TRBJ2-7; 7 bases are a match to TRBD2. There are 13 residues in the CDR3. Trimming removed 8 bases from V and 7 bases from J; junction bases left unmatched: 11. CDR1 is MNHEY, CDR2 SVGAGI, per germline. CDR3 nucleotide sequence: TGTGCCAGCGGCCGGGGGGAGGGGAGAGAGCAGTACTTC. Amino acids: CASGRGEGREQYF.

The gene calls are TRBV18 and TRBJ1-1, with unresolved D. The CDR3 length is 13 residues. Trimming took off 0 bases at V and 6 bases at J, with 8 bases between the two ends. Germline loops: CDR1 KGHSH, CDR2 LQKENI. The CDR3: CASSPPLGSEAFF. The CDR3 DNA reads TGTGCCAGCTCACCACCGTTGGGGTCTGAAGCTTTCTTT.

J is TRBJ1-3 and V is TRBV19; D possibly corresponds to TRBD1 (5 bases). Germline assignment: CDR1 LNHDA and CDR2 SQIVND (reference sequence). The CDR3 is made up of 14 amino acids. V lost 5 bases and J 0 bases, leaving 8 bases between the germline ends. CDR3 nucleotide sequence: TGTGCCAGTAGTTTAAGGGGCTCTGGAAACACCATATATTTT. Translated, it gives CASSLRGSGNTIYF.

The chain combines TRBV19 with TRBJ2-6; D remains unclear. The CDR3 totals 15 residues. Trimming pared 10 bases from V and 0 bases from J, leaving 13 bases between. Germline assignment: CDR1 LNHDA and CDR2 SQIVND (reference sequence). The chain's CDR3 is CATKPRHSGANVLTF. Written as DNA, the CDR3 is TGTGCCACCAAACCTAGACACTCTGGGGCCAACGTCCTGACTTTC.

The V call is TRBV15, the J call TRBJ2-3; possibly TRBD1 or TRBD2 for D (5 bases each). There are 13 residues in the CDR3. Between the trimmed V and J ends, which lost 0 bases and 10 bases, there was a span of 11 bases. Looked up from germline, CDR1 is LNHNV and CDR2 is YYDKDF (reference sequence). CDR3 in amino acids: CATSRDRGAAQYF. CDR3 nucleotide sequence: TGTGCCACCAGCAGAGATCGAGGGGCAGCGCAGTATTTT.

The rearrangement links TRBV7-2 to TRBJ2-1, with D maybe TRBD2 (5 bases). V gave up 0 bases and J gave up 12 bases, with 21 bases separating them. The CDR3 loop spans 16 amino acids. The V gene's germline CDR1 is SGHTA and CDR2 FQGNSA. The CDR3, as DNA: TGTGCCAGCAGCTTAGCAGGAGTTTGGACTGATTTAGGGCAGTTCTTC. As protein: CASSLAGVWTDLGQFF.

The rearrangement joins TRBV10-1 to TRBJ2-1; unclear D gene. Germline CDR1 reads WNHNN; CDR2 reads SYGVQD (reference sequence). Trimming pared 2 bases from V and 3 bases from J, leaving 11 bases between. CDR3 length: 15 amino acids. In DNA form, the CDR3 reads TGCGCCAGCAGTGAGAGTCAGGTTGGCTACAATGAGCAGTTCTTC. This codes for CASSESQVGYNEQFF.

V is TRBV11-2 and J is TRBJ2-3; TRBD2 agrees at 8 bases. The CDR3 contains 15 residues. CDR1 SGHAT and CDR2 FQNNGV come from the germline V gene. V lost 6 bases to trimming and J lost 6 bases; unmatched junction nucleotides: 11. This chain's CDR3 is CASSSSGSNSDTQYF. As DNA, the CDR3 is TGTGCCAGCAGTTCCAGCGGGAGTAATTCGGATACGCAGTATTTT.